This T cell receptor (beta chain) was documented in a study of blood T cell repertoires in COVID-19. As originally analysed: The authors estimated nucleated cell counts from reference gene primer amplification. TCRdb's copy holds only in-frame clones and misses some; the assay was immunoSEQ multiplex PCR. The DNA was the basis for D and trimming; V, J and clone size are from that table. The table lists hundreds of thousands of clones, roughly 80% of them singletons, with 5% in the top ten. The CDR3 is 14 residues long. Germline values: CDR1 MNHEY, CDR2 SMNVEV (reference sequence). The V gene end was trimmed by 3 bases and the J gene end by 6 bases; junction bases not matched to a gene: 5. Individuals aged about 18 to 100 years were recruited from fewer than 30 US areas.

The V gene is TRBV27, the J gene TRBJ1-5, with 7 positions matching TRBD1. Sequencing was performed on PBMCs or T cells enriched from blood (not recorded which). The sequence was obtained from a man aged 35 to 55 who had been exposed to COVID-19. The CDR3 loop reads CASSFTGVFQPQHF. For the CDR3, the DNA is TGTGCCAGCAGTTTCACAGGGGTCTTTCAGCCCCAGCATTTT.